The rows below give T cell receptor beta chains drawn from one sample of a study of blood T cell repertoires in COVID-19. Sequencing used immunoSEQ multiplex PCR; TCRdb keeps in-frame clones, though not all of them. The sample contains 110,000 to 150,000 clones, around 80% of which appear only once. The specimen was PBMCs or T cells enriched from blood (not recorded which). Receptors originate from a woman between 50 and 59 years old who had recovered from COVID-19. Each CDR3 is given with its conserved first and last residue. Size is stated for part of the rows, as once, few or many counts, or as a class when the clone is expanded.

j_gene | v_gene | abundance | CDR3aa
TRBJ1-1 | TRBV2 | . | CASSKQPGHLNTEAFF
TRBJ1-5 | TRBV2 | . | CASRGGNSNQPQHF
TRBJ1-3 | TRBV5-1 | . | CASSLGQAYGNTIYF
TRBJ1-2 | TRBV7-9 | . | CASSLVPIGAWDGYTF
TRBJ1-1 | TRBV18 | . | CASSGTGSTEAFF
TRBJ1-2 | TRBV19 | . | CASSFDRVYGYTF
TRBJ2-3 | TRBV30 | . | CAWRLKAATDTQYF
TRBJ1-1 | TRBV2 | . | CASSNFGQATEAFF
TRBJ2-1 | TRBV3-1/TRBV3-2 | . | CASSPHGKGNEQFF
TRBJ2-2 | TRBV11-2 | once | CASSLSGGHTPGELFF
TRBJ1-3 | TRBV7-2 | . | CASSRDSYSGNTIYF
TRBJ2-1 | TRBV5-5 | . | CASSLSGGGVYNEQFF
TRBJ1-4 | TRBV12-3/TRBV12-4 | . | CASRTGGDEKLFF
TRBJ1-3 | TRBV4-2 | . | CASSQDTTGFSGNTIYF
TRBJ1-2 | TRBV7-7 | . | CASSPLQENYGYTF
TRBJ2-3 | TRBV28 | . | CASGGRDRGADTQYF
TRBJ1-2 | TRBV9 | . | CASSVAGTGEYGYTF
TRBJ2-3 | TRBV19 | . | CASSNRTWSTDTQYF
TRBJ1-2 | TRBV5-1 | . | CASILVAGANYGYTF
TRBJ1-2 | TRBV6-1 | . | CASSEALGVVGYTF
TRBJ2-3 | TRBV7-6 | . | CASSLGGLRSTDTQYF
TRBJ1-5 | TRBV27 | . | CASSPMTGYSNQPQHF
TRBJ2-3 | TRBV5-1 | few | CASSINPTDTQYF
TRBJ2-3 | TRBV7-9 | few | CASPQQGGSTDTQYF
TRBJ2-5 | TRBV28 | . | CASSPAGGETQYF